This TCR beta chain came from a study of T cell responses to AZD1222 COVID-19 vaccine. This table comes from immunoSEQ multiplex PCR, and its TCRdb copy is limited to in-frame clones, with some not included. There are roughly 45,000 clones in the sample; 60% to 85% occur only once, and 6.6% lies in the top ten. The V end was cut by 1 base, the J end by 2 bases, with 11 bases between. Germline CDR1 reads SGHKS; CDR2 reads YYEKEE (reference sequence). This CDR3 has 15 amino acids. Specimen: peripheral blood, collected on day 0 of AZD1222 vaccination. The J gene is TRBJ2-3, the V gene TRBV5-5; a possible D gene is TRBD2 (6 bases). This sequence was found in an adult in good health. CDR3 DNA: TGTGCCAGCAGCTTGCCGGGACTGCCCACAGATACGCAGTATTTT. Residues: CASSLPGLPTDTQYF. Full variable domain (rest looked up from reference TRBV5-5 and TRBJ2-3): DAGVTQSPTHLIKTRGQQVTLRCSPISGHKSVSWYQQVLGQGPQFIFQYYEKEERGRGNFPDRFSARQFPNYSSELNVNALLLGDSALYLCASSLPGLPTDTQYFGPGTRLTVL.